Listed below are T cell receptor beta chains from one sample, sequenced in a study of regulatory T cells in long-lasting Graves disease. TCRdb analysed the multiplex PCR reads with MiXCR anew, one entry per CDR3 protein. Seen here are under 500,000 distinct CDR3 sequences, roughly 20% observed once, and the top ten hold less than 25%. The sequencing used peripheral blood mononuclear cells (PBMCs), collected when the disease was refractory, from a patient treated with antithyroid drugs. Receptor source: a female donor with Graves disease. Both conserved end residues are part of each CDR3.

v_gene: TRBV24-1; CDR3aa: CAIEGNYGYTF
v_gene: TRBV7-2; CDR3aa: CASSSVPRTGGETQYF
v_gene: TRBV27; CDR3aa: CASIGGVGTEAFF
v_gene: TRBV6-4; CDR3aa: CASSYSSSGELFF
v_gene: TRBV3-1; CDR3aa: CASSQAPGLDYEQYF
v_gene: TRBV10-3; CDR3aa: CASGAVQNQPQHF
v_gene: TRBV5-6; CDR3aa: CASSLPGEGLNTEAFF
v_gene: TRBV19; CDR3aa: CASGYGTVNTEAFF
v_gene: TRBV7-2; CDR3aa: CASALQGPRAETQYF
v_gene: TRBV19; CDR3aa: CASSTTGTANTEAFF
v_gene: TRBV18; CDR3aa: CASSRTGSSTDTQYF
v_gene: TRBV7-2; CDR3aa: CASSPDLETQYF
v_gene: TRBV28; CDR3aa: CASTLGNTEAFF
v_gene: TRBV9; CDR3aa: CASSSSYRTGIYEQYF
v_gene: TRBV7-9; CDR3aa: CASSPPPGLVGPTTDTQYF
v_gene: TRBV11-2; CDR3aa: CASSFLAGGFSGANVLTF
v_gene: TRBV20-1; CDR3aa: CSAKSSGKVSFYEQYF
v_gene: TRBV7-2; CDR3aa: CASSPTSGSDNEQFF
v_gene: TRBV6-2/TRBV6-3; CDR3aa: CASSSPTYTEAFF
v_gene: TRBV20-1; CDR3aa: CSARDKILGRDYGYTF
v_gene: TRBV5-1; CDR3aa: CASTPEGGATRYNEQFF
v_gene: TRBV28; CDR3aa: CASRSNGQSSPLHF
v_gene: TRBV20-1; CDR3aa: CSAQKRGGWNEKLFF
v_gene: TRBV6-1; CDR3aa: CGSSDGVNTEAFF
v_gene: TRBV27; CDR3aa: CANSPPGVFQAGANVLTF
v_gene: TRBV29-1; CDR3aa: CSTRDGSEAFF
v_gene: TRBV20-1; CDR3aa: CSAGPISYEQYF
v_gene: TRBV7-2; CDR3aa: CASSLRIRGGQFF
v_gene: TRBV20-1; CDR3aa: CSAIQGGGYEQYF